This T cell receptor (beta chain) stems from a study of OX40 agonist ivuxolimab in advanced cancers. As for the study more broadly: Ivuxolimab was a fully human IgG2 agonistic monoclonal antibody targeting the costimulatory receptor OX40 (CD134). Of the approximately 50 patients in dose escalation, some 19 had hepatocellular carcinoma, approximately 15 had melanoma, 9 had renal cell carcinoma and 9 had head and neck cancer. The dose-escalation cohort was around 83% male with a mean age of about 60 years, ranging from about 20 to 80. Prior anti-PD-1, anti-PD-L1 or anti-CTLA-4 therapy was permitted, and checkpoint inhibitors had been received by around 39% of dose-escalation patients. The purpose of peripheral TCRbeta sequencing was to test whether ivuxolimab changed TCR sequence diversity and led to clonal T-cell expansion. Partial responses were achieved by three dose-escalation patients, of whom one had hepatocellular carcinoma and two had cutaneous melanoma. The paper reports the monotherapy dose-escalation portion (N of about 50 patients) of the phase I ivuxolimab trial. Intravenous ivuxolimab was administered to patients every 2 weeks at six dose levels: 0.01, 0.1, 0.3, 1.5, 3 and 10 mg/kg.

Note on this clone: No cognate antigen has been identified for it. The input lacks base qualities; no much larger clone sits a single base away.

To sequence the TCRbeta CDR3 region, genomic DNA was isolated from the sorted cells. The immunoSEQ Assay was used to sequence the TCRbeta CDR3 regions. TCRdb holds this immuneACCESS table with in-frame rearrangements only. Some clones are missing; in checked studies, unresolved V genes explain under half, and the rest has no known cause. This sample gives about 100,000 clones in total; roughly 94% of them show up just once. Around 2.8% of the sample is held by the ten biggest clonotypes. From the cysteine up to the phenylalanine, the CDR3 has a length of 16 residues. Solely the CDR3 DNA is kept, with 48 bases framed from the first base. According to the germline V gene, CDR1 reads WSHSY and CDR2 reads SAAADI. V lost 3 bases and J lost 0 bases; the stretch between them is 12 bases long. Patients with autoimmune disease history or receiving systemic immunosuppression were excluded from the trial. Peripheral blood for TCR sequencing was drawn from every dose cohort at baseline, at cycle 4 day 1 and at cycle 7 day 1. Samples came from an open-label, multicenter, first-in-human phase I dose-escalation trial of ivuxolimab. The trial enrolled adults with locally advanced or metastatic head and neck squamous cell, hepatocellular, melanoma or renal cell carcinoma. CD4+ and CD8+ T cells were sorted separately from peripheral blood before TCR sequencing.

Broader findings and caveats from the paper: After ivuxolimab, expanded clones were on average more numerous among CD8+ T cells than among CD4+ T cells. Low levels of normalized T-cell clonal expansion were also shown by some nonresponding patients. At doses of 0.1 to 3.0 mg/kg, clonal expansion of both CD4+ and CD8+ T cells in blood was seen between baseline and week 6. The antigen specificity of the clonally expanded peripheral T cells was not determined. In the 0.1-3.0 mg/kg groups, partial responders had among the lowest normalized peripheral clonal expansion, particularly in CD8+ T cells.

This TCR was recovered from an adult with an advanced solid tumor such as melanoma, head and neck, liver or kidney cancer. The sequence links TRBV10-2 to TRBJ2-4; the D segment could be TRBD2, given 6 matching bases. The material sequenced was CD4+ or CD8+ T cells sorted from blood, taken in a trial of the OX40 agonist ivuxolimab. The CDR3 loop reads CASSEVGLLAKNIQYF. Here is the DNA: TGCGCCAGCAGTGAAGTGGGACTCCTAGCCAAAAACATTCAGTACTTC.